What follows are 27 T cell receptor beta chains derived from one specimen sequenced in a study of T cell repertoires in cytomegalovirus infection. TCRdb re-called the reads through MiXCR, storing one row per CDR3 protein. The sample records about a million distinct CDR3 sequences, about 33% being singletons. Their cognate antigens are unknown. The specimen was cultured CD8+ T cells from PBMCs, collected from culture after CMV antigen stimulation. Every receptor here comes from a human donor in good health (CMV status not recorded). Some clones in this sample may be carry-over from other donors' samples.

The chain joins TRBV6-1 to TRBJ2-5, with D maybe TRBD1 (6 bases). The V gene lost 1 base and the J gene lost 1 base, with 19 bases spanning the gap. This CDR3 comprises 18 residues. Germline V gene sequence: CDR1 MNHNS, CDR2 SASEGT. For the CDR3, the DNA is TGTGCCAGCAGTGAAGGAAGGTATGCAGGGGTCTTCCAAGAGACCCAGTACTTC. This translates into CASSEGRYAGVFQETQYF.

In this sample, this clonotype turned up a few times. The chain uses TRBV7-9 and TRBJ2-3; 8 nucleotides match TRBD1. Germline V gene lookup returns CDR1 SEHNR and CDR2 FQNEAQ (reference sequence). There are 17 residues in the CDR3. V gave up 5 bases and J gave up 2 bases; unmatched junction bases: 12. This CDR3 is CASSLTGDSFFTDTQYF. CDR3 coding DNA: TGTGCCAGCAGCCTGACAGGGGACAGCTTCTTCACAGATACGCAGTATTTT.

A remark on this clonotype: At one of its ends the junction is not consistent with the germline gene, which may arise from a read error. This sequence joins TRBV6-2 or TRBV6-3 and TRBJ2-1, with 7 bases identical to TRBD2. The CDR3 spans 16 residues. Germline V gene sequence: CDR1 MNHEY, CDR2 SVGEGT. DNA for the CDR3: TGTGCCAGCGGTTATGGGGGACTAACCAACACCAATGAGCAGTTCTTC. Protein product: CASGYGGLTNTNEQFF.

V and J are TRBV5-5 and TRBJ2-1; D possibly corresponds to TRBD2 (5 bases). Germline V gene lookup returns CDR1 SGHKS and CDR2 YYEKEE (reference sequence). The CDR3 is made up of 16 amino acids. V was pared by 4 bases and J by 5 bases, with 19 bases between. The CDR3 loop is CASSLAGRAVHNEQFF. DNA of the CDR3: TGTGCCAGCAGCCTGGCGGGCCGTGCGGTTCACAATGAGCAGTTCTTC.

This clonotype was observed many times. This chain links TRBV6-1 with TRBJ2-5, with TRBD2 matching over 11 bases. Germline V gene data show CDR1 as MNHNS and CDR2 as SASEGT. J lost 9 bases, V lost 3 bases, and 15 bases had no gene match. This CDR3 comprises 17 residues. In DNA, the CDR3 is TGTGCCAGCAGTGACCCCACCGGGACTAGCGGCACCGTGGCCCAGTACTTC. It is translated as CASSDPTGTSGTVAQYF.

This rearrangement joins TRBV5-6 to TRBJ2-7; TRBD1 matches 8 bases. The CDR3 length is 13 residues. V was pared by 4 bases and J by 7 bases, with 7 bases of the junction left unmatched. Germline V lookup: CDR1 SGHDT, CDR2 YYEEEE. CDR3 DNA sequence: TGTGCCAGCAGCAGGGGACAGGTGGGGGAGCAGTACTTC. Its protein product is CASSRGQVGEQYF.

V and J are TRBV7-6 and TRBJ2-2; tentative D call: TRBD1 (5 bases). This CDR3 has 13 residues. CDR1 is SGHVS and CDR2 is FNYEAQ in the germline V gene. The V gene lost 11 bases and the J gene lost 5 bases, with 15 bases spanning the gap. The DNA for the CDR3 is TGTGCCGGCGTTGGGGCATCAACCGGGGAGCTGTTTTTT. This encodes CAGVGASTGELFF. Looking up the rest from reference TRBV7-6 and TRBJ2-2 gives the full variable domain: GAGVSQSPRYKVTKRGQDVALRCDPISGHVSLYWYRQALGQGPEFLTYFNYEAQQDKSGLPNDRFSAERPEGSISTLTIQRTEQRDSAMYRCAGVGASTGELFFGEGSRLTVL.

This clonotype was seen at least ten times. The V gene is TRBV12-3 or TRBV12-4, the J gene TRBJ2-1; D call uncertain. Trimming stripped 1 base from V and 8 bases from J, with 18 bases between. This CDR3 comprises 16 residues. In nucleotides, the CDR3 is TGTGCCAGCAGTTTAGGGTACAGTGGCGTTTTCGATGAGCAGTTCTTC. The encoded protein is CASSLGYSGVFDEQFF.

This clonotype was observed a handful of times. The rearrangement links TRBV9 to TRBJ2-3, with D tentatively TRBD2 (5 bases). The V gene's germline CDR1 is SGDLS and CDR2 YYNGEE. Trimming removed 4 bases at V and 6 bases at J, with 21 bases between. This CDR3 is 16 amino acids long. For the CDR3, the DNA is TGTGCCAGCAGCACCCCCCCGGACTCTACGTCTGATACGCAGTATTTT. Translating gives CASSTPPDSTSDTQYF.

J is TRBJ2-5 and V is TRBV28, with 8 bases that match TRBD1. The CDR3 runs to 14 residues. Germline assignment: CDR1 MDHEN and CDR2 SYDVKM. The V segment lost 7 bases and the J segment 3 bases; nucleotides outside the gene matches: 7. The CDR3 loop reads CASTYRDRKETQYF. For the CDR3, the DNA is TGTGCCAGCACCTACAGGGACAGGAAAGAGACCCAGTACTTC.

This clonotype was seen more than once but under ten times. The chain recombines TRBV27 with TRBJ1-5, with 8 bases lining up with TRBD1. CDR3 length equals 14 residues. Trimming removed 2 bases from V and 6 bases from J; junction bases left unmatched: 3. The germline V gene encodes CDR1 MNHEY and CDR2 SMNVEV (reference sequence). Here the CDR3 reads CASSLQGAGQPQHF. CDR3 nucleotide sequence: TGTGCCAGCAGTTTACAGGGGGCAGGTCAGCCCCAGCATTTT.

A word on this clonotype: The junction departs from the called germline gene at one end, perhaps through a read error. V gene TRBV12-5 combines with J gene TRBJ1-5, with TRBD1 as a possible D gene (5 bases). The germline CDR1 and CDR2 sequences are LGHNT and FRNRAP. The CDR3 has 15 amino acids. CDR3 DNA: TGTGCTAGTGGTTTGTCGGGGGTCAACAATCGGCCCCAGCATTTT. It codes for CASGLSGVNNRPQHF.

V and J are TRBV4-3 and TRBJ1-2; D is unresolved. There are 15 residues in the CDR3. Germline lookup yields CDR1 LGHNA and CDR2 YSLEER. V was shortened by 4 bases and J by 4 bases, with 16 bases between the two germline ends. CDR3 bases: TGCGCCAGCAGCCGGTTTAAGGGCCTCATCTATGGCTACACCTTC. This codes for CASSRFKGLIYGYTF.

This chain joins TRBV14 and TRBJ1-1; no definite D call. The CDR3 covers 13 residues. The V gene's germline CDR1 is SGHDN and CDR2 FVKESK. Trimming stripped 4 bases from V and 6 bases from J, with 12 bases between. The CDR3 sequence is CASSLISSAEAFF. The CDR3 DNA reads TGTGCCAGCAGCCTGATATCATCAGCTGAAGCTTTCTTT.

CDR3: CASSGMGYLPNYGYTF. The CDR3 DNA reads as TGCGCCAGCAGTGGGATGGGATATCTTCCTAACTATGGCTACACCTTC. This chain joins TRBV10-2 and TRBJ1-2; D not resolved. Deletions cut 4 bases from V and 0 bases from J, with 15 bases between. CDR3 length equals 16 residues. Germline CDR1 WSHSY, CDR2 SAAADI.

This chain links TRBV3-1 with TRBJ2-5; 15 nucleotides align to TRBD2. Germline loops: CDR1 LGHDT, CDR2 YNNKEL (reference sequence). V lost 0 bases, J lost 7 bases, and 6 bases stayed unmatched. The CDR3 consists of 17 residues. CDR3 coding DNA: TGTGCCAGCAGCCAAGATGGGACTAGCGGGGGGAGGGGGACCCAGTACTTC. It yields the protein CASSQDGTSGGRGTQYF.

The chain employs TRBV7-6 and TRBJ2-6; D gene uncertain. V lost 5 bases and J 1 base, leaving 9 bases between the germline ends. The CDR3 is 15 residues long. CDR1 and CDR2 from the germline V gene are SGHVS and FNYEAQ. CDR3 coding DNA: TGTGCCAGCAGCGTGGTTGAATCTGGGGCCAACGTCCTGACTTTC. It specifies CASSVVESGANVLTF.

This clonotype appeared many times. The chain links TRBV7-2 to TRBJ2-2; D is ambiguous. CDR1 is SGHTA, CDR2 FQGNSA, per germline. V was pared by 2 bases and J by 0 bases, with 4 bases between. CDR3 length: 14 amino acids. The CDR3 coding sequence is TGTGCCAGCAGCTTACACACGAACACCGGGGAGCTGTTTTTT. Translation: CASSLHTNTGELFF.

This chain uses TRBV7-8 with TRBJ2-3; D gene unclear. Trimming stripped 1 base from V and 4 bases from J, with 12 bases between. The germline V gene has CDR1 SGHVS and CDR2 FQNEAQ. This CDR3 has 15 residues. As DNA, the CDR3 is TGTGCCAGCAGCTTAGGACAACCCAAGTCAGATACGCAGTATTTT. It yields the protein CASSLGQPKSDTQYF.

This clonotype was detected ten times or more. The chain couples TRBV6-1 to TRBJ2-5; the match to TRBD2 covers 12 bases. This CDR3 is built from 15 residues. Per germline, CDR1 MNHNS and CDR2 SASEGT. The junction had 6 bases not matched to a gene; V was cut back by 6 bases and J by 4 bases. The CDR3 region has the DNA TGTGCCAGCAGCTTAGGACTAGCGGGGAGAGAGACCCAGTACTTC. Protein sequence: CASSLGLAGRETQYF.

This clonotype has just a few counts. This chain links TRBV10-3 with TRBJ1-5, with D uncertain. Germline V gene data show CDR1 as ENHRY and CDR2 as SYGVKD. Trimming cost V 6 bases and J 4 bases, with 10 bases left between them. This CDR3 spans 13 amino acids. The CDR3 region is CAIRDGGNQPQHF. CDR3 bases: TGTGCCATCAGGGATGGAGGGAATCAGCCCCAGCATTTT.

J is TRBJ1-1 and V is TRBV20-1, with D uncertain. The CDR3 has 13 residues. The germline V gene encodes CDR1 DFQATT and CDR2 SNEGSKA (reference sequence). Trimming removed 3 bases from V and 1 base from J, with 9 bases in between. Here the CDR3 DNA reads TGCAGTGCTAGCTCTGCAGAGAACACTGAAGCTTTCTTT. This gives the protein CSASSAENTEAFF.

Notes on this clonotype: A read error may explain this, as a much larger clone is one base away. This CDR3 is CANSLRRLGDYNEQFF. CDR3 coding DNA: TGTGCCAACAGCTTGCGTCGACTAGGAGACTACAATGAGCAGTTCTTC. The chain links TRBV7-2 to TRBJ2-1, with a weak D call TRBD2 (6 bases). Germline CDR1 reads SGHTA; CDR2 reads FQGNSA. The CDR3 runs 16 residues.

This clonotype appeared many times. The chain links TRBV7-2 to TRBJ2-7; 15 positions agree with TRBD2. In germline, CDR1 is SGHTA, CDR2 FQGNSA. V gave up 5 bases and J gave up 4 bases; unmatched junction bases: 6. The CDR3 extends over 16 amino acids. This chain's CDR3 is CASSPGLAGGIYEQYF. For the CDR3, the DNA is TGTGCCAGCAGCCCTGGACTAGCGGGGGGGATTTACGAGCAGTACTTC.

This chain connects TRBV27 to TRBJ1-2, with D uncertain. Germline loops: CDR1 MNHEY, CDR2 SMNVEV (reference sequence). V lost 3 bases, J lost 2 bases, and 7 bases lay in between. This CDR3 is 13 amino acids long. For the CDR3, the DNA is TGTGCCAGCAGTTTGACATGGAACTATGGCTACACCTTC. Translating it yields CASSLTWNYGYTF.

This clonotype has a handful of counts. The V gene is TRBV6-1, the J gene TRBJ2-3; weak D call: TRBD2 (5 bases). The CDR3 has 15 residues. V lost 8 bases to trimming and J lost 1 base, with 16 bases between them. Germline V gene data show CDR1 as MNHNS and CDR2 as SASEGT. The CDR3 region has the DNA TGTGCCAGCGTTGTAGAGGGAATCCGCACAGATACGCAGTATTTT. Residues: CASVVEGIRTDTQYF.

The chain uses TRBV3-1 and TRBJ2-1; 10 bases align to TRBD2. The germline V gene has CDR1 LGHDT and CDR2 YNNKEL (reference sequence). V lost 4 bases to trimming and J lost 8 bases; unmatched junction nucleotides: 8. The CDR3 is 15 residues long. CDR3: CASSLQAGGPDEQFF. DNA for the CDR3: TGTGCCAGCAGCCTTCAAGCGGGGGGGCCCGATGAGCAGTTCTTC.